Reported below is one TCR beta chain. This CDR3 comprises 17 residues. Per the germline V gene, CDR1 is MGHRA and CDR2 is YSYEKL. V dropped 0 bases and J dropped 5; count of bases not matched to a gene: 8. Study processing details: From reference gene primer amplification, estimates of nucleated cell counts were derived. TCRdb's copy holds only in-frame clones and misses some; the assay was immunoSEQ multiplex PCR. V and J calls and clone size are as listed in that table; D and trimming were resolved from the DNA. The sample records 470,000 or so clones, 75% to 90% being singletons. The sample comes from a study of blood T cell repertoires in COVID-19. For the study at large: The study drew acute and convalescent COVID-19 samples from the United States, Italy and Spain. The analysed material was cDNA or gDNA that came from T cells, B-cell-depleted T cells, or PBMCs.

The sequenced sample was peripheral blood. V gene TRBV4-1 combines with J gene TRBJ2-5, with 11 bases aligning to TRBD2. The receptor comes from a woman in her twenties or thirties with acute or convalescent COVID-19. The CDR3 DNA is TGCGCCAGCAGCCAAGAAGGGCTAGCGGGGGGCTGGGAGACCCAGTACTTC. This gives the protein CASSQEGLAGGWETQYF.